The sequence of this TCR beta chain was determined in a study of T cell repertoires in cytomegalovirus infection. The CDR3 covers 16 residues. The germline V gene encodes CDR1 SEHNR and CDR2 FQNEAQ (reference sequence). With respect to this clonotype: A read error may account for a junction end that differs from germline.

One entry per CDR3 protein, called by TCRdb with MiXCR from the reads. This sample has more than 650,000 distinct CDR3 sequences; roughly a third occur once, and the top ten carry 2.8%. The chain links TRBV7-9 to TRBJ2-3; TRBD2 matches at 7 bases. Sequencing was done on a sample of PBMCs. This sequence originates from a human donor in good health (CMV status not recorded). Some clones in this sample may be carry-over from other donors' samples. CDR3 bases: TGTGCCAGCAGCTTACATCGGGGGGAACCCACAGATACGCAGTCTTTT. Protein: CASSLHRGEPTDTQSF.